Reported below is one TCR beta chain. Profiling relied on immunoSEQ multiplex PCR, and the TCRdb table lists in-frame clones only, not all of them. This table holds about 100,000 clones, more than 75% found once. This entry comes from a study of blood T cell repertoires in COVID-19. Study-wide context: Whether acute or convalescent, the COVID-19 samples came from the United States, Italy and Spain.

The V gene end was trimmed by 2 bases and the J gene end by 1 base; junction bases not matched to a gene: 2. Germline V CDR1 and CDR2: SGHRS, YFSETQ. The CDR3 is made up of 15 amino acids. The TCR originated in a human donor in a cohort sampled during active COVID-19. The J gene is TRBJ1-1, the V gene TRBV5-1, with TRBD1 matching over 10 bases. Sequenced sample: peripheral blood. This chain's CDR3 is CASSFGDRGNTEAFF. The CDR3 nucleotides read TGCGCCAGCAGCTTTGGGGACAGGGGGAACACTGAAGCTTTCTTT.